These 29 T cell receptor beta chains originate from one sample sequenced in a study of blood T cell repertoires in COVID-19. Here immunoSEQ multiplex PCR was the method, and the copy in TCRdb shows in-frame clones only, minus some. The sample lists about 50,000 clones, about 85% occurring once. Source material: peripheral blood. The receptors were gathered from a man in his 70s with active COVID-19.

CDR3 bases: TGTGCCACCAGTGGAGGTTATGGCTACACCTTC. It translates to CATSGGYGYTF. The chain employs TRBV24-1 and TRBJ1-2, with D unresolved. Germline V gene data show CDR1 as KGHDR and CDR2 as SFDVKD. Trimming stripped 5 bases from V and 5 bases from J, with 5 bases between. The CDR3 consists of 11 residues.

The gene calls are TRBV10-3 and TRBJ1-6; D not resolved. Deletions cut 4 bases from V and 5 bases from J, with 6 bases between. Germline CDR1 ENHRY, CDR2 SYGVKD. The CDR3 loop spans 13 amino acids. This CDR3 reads CAISVADNSPLHF. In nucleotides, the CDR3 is TGTGCCATCAGTGTGGCTGATAATTCACCCCTCCACTTT.

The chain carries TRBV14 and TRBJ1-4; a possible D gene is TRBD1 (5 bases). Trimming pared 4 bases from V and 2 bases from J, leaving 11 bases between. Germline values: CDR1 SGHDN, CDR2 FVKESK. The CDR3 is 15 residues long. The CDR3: CASSLRTNTNEKLFF. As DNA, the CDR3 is TGTGCCAGCAGCCTGCGGACAAATACTAATGAAAAACTGTTTTTT.

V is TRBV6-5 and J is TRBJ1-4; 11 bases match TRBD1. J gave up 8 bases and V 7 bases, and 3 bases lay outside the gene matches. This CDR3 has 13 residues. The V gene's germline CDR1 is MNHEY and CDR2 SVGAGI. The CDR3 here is CASNRDRGEKLFF. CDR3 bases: TGTGCCAGCAACCGGGACAGGGGGGAAAAACTGTTTTTT.

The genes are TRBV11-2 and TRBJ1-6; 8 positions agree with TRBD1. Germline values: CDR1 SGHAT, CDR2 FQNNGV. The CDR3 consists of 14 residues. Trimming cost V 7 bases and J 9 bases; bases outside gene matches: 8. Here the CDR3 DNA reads TGTGCCAGCAAAAAGACAGGGGTATTTTCACCCCTCCACTTT. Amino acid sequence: CASKKTGVFSPLHF.

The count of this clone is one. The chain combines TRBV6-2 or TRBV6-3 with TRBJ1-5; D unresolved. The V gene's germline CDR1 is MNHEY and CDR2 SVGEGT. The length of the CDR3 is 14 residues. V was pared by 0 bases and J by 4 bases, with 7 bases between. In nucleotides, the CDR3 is TGTGCCAGCAGTTACTCATCCCCTAATCAGCCCCAGCATTTT. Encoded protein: CASSYSSPNQPQHF.

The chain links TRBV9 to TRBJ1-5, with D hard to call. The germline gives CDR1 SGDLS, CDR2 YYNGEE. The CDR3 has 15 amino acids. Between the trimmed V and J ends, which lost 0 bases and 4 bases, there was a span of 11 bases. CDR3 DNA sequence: TGTGCCAGCAGCGTAGGGCTGGGCCAAAATCAGCCCCAGCATTTT. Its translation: CASSVGLGQNQPQHF. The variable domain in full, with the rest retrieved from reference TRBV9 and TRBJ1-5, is DSGVTQTPKHLITATGQRVTLRCSPRSGDLSVYWYQQSLDQGLQFLIQYYNGEERAKGNILERFSAQQFPDLHSELNLSSLELGDSALYFCASSVGLGQNQPQHFGDGTRLSIL.

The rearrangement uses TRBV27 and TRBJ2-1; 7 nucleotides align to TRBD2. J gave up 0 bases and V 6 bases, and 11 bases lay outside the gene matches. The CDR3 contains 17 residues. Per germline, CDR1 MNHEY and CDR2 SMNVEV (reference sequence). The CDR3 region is CASRGETSSSSYNEQFF. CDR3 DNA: TGTGCCAGCAGGGGGGAGACTAGCAGCAGCTCCTACAATGAGCAGTTCTTC.

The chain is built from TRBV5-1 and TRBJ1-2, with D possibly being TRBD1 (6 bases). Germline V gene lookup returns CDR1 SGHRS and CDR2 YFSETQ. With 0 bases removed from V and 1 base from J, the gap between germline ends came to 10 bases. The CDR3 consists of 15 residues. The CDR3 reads CASSLGQDLNYGYTF. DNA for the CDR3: TGCGCCAGCAGCTTGGGACAGGATCTTAACTATGGCTACACCTTC.

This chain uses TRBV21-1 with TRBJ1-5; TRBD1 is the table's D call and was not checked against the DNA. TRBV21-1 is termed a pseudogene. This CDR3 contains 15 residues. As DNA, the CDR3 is TGTGCCAGCAGCAGATCAGGACACAGCAATCAGCCCCAGCATTTT. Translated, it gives CASSRSGHSNQPQHF.

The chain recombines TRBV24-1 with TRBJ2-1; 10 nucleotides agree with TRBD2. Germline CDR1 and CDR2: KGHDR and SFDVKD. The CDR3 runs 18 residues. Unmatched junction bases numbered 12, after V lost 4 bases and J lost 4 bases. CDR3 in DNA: TGTGCCACCAGTGACCCATCCCCTAGCGGGGGCTCGTACAATGAGCAGTTCTTC. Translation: CATSDPSPSGGSYNEQFF.

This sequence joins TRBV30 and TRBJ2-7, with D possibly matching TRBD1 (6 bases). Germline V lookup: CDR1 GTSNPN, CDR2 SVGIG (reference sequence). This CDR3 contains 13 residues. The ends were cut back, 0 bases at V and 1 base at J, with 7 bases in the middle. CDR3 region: CAWSVGQSYEQYF. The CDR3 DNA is TGTGCCTGGAGTGTAGGACAGTCCTACGAGCAGTACTTC.

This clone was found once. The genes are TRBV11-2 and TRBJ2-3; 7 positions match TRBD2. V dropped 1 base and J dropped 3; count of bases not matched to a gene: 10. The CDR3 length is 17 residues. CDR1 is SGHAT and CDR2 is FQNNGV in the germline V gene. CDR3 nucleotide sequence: TGTGCCAGCAGCTTAGGCCCCCAGCGGGGAATGACAGATACGCAGTATTTT. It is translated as CASSLGPQRGMTDTQYF.

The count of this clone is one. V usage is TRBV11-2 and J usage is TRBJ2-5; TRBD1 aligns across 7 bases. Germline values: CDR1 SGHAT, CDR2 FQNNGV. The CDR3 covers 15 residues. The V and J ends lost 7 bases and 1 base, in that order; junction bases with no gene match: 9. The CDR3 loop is CASTKTGNPQETQYF. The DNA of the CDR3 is TGTGCCAGCACCAAGACAGGGAACCCCCAAGAGACCCAGTACTTC. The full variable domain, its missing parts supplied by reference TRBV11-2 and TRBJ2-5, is EAGVAQSPRYKIIEKRQSVAFWCNPISGHATLYWYQQILGQGPKLLIQFQNNGVVDDSQLPKDRFSAERLKGVDSTLKIQPAKLEDSAVYLCASTKTGNPQETQYFGPGTRLLVL.

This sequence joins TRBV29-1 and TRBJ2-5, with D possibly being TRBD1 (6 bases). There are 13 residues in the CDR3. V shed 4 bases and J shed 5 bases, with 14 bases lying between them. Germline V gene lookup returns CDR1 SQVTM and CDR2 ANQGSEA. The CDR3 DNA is TGCAGCGTTGCCCGGCCTAGGGGGGAGACCCAGTACTTC. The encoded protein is CSVARPRGETQYF. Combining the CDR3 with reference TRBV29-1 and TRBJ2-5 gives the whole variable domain SAVISQKPSRDICQRGTSLTIQCQVDSQVTMMFWYRQQPGQSLTLIATANQGSEATYESGFVIDKFPISRPNLTFSTLTVSNMSPEDSSIYLCSVARPRGETQYFGPGTRLLVL.

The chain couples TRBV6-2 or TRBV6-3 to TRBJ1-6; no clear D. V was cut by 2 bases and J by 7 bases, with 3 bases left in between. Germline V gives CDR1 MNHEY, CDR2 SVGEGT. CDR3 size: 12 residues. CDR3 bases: TGTGCCAGCAGTTACGCGAATTCACCCCTCCACTTT. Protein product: CASSYANSPLHF.

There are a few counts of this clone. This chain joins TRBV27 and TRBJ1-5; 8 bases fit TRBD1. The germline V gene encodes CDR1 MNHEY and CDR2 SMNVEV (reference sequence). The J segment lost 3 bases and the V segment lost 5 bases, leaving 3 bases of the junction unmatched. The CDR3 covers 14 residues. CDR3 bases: TGTGCCAGCAGTATTCAGGGGGCCAATCAGCCCCAGCATTTT. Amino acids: CASSIQGANQPQHF.

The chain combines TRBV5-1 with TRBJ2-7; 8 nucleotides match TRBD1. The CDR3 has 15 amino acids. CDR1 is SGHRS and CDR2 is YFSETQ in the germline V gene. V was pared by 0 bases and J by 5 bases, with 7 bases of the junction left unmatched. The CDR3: CASSLAPGGIDEQYF. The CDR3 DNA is TGCGCCAGCAGCTTGGCGCCAGGGGGCATCGACGAGCAGTACTTC.

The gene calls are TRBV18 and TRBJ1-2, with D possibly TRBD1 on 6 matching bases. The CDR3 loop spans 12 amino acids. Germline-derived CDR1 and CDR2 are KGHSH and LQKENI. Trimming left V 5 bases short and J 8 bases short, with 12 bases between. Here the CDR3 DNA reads TGTGCCAGCTCATATACAGGGTTAGGCTACACCTTC. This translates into CASSYTGLGYTF.

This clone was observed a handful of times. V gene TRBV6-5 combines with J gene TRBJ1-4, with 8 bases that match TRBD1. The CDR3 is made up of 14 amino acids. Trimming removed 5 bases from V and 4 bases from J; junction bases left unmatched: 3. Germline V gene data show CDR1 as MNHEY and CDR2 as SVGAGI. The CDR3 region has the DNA TGTGCCAGCAGTAAACAGGGGGTTAATGAAAAACTGTTTTTT. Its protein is CASSKQGVNEKLFF.

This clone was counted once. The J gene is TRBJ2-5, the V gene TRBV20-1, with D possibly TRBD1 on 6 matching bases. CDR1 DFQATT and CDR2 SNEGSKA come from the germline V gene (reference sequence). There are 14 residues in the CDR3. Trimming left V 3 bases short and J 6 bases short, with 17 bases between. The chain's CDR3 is CSASPQGWSKTQYF. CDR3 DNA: TGCAGTGCTAGTCCTCAGGGGTGGTCAAAGACCCAGTACTTC.

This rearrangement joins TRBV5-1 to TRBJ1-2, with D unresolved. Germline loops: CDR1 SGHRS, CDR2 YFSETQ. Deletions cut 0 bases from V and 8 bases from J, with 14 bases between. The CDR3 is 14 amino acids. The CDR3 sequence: CASSLDWEGHGYTF. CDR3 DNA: TGCGCCAGCAGCTTGGATTGGGAGGGTCACGGCTACACCTTC.

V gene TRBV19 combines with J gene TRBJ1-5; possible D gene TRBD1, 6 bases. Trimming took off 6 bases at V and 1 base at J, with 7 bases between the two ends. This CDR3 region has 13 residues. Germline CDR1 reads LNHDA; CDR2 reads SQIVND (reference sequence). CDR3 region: CASSGQSNQPQHF. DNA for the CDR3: TGTGCCAGTAGCGGACAGAGCAATCAGCCCCAGCATTTT.

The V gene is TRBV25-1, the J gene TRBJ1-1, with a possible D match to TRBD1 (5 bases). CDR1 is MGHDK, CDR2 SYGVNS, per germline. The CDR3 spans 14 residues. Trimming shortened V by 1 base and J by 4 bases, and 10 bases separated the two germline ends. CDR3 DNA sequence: TGTGCCAGCAGTGAATGGGGGGGAAGCACTGAAGCTTTCTTT. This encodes CASSEWGGSTEAFF. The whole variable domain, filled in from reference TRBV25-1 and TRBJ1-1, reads EADIYQTPRYLVIGTGKKITLECSQTMGHDKMYWYQQDPGMELHLIHYSYGVNSTEKGDLSSESTVSRIRTEHFPLTLESARPSHTSQYLCASSEWGGSTEAFFGQGTRLTVV.

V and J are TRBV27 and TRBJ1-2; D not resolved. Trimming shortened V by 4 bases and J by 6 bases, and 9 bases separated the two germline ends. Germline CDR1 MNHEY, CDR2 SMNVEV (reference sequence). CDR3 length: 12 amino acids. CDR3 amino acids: CASSSSLHGYTF. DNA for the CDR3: TGTGCCAGCAGTTCCTCCCTCCATGGCTACACCTTC.

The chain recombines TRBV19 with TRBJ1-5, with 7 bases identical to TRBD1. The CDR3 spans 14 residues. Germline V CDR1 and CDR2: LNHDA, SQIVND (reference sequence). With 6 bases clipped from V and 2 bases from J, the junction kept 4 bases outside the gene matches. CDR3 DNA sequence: TGTGCCAGTAGGCCGCAGGGGGGCAATCAGCCCCAGCATTTT. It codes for CASRPQGGNQPQHF.

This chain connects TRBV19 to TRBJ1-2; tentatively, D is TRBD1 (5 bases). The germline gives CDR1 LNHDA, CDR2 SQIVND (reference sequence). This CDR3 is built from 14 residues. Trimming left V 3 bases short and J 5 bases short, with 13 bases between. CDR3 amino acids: CASSIIGTAYGYTF. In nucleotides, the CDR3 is TGTGCCAGTAGTATTATCGGGACTGCGTATGGCTACACCTTC.

The CDR3 bases are TGTGCCAGCAGCCAAGAACAGACACCCACAGATACGCAGTATTTT. Residues: CASSQEQTPTDTQYF. This sequence joins TRBV3-1 (or the pseudogene TRBV3-2) and TRBJ2-3; D remains ambiguous. The germline gives CDR1 LGHDT, CDR2 YNNKEL (reference sequence). The ends were cut back, 0 bases at V and 2 bases at J, with 9 bases in the middle. The CDR3 loop spans 15 amino acids.

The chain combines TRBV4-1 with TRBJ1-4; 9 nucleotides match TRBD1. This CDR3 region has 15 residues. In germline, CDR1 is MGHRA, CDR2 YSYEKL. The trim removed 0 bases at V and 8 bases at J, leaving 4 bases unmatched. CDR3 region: CASSQDGQGREKLFF. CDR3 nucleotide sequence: TGCGCCAGCAGCCAAGACGGACAGGGGAGAGAAAAACTGTTTTTT.